The 21 T cell receptor beta chains presented below share a single source sample, sequenced in a study of T cells after yellow fever vaccination. MiXCR, run by TCRdb on the 5' RACE reads, gives a single entry per CDR3 protein. The sample lists 500,000 to 700,000 distinct CDR3 sequences; about 19% were seen once. Sample: PBMCs, taken 15 days after the yellow fever booster vaccination. The receptors come from a man between 25 and 39 years old who received the YFV17D yellow fever vaccine.

The rearrangement links TRBV27 to TRBJ2-1, with TRBD2 identical over 11 bases. This CDR3 has 17 amino acids. V lost 3 bases to trimming and J lost 6 bases; unmatched junction nucleotides: 10. Germline CDR1 MNHEY, CDR2 SMNVEV (reference sequence). This CDR3 is CASSFPPGLAAGNEQFF. DNA of the CDR3: TGTGCCAGCAGTTTCCCACCGGGACTAGCGGCGGGCAATGAGCAGTTCTTC.

This clonotype turned up a few times. The chain combines TRBV20-1 with TRBJ2-7, with 9 bases aligning to TRBD1. The J segment lost 3 bases and the V segment lost 6 bases, leaving 3 bases of the junction unmatched. The CDR3 extends over 12 amino acids. The germline CDR1 and CDR2 sequences are DFQATT and SNEGSKA (reference sequence). For the CDR3, the DNA is TGCAGTGCGCCGGGACAGGGCTACGAGCAGTACTTC. Translation gives CSAPGQGYEQYF.

This clonotype was seen a few times. The chain carries TRBV10-1 and TRBJ2-7; tentatively, D is TRBD1 or TRBD2 (5 bases each). V shed 5 bases and J shed 7 bases, with 15 bases lying between them. CDR1 is WNHNN and CDR2 is SYGVQD in the germline V gene (reference sequence). The CDR3 extends over 13 amino acids. CDR3 protein: CASSNQGVGEQYF. Written as DNA, the CDR3 is TGCGCCAGCAGTAACCAGGGAGTTGGGGAGCAGTACTTC.

This clonotype was counted between two and nine times. The rearrangement joins TRBV5-1 to TRBJ2-7; 8 bases align to TRBD1. Per germline, CDR1 SGHRS and CDR2 YFSETQ. The ends lost 7 bases at V and 6 bases at J; junction bases unmatched: 6. This CDR3 region has 12 residues. The CDR3 region is CASGQGPSEQYF. The CDR3 region has the DNA TGCGCCAGCGGACAGGGACCATCCGAGCAGTACTTC.

This clonotype was counted a few times. The V call is TRBV20-1, the J call TRBJ2-3; 10 bases match TRBD2. The CDR3 consists of 14 residues. The germline V gene has CDR1 DFQATT and CDR2 SNEGSKA (reference sequence). The V and J ends lost 1 base and 5 bases, in that order; junction bases with no gene match: 3. For the CDR3, the DNA is TGCAGTGCTAGAGTTCTAGCGGGAGAAGATACGCAGTATTTT. This sequence encodes CSARVLAGEDTQYF.

The rearrangement uses TRBV27 and TRBJ2-1; D is unclear. Trimming left V 7 bases short and J 5 bases short, with 15 bases between. The CDR3 is made up of 14 amino acids. Germline V lookup: CDR1 MNHEY, CDR2 SMNVEV (reference sequence). CDR3 protein: CASTSYEHNNEQFF. In nucleotides, the CDR3 is TGTGCCAGCACCTCATATGAACACAACAATGAGCAGTTCTTC.

In this sample, this clonotype turned up a few times. The CDR3 sequence is CASSPLGNEQYF. DNA of the CDR3: TGCGCCAGCAGCCCCCTCGGGAACGAGCAGTACTTC. The rearrangement joins TRBV5-1 to TRBJ2-7; perhaps TRBD2 as D (5 bases). Germline V gene sequence: CDR1 SGHRS, CDR2 YFSETQ. The V gene lost 4 bases and the J gene lost 5 bases, with 10 bases spanning the gap. This CDR3 has 12 residues.

The chain has TRBV29-1 and TRBJ2-1; 10 bases align to TRBD2. Germline V gives CDR1 SQVTM, CDR2 ANQGSEA. Unmatched junction bases numbered 3, after V lost 4 bases and J lost 12 bases. This CDR3 contains 11 residues. DNA of the CDR3: TGCAGCGTTGCCAAGCGGGGGGGGCAGTTCTTC. Protein: CSVAKRGGQFF.

V is TRBV7-6 and J is TRBJ2-1; TRBD2 matches 12 bases. There are 15 residues in the CDR3. V shed 1 base, J shed 8 bases, and the junction held 3 bases outside the gene matches. From germline, CDR1 is SGHVS and CDR2 FNYEAQ. CDR3 loop: CASSLGTSGNHEQFF. The CDR3 DNA reads as TGTGCCAGCAGCTTAGGGACTAGCGGGAACCATGAGCAGTTCTTC.

This clonotype occurred a few times. The chain links TRBV7-8 to TRBJ2-7, with a weak D call TRBD1 (6 bases). The CDR3 runs to 14 residues. Deletions cut 5 bases from V and 2 bases from J, with 13 bases between. In germline, CDR1 is SGHVS, CDR2 FQNEAQ. The CDR3 sequence: CASSRTAATYEQYF. As DNA, the CDR3 is TGTGCCAGCAGCCGGACAGCTGCTACCTACGAGCAGTACTTC.

V is TRBV7-6 and J is TRBJ2-1; D is uncertain. The CDR3 is 13 residues long. Per the germline V gene, CDR1 is SGHVS and CDR2 is FNYEAQ. V was trimmed by 4 bases and J by 6 bases, leaving 10 bases between them. CDR3 sequence reads: CASSSVVSNEQFF. CDR3 nucleotide sequence: TGTGCCAGCAGCTCCGTAGTGAGCAATGAGCAGTTCTTC.

This clonotype was observed a few times. The chain is built from TRBV5-1 and TRBJ2-1, with TRBD2 matching over 10 bases. The CDR3 covers 15 residues. V lost 3 bases and J lost 2; bases outside the gene matches: 2. CDR1 SGHRS and CDR2 YFSETQ come from the germline V gene. CDR3 protein: CASSSLAGTYNEQFF. The CDR3 region has the DNA TGCGCCAGCAGCTCACTAGCGGGAACCTACAATGAGCAGTTCTTC.

The chain links TRBV20-1 to TRBJ2-1; D is possibly TRBD2 (6 bases). The CDR3 extends over 15 amino acids. CDR1 and CDR2 (germline): DFQATT, SNEGSKA (reference sequence). The germline V and J ends were trimmed by 3 bases and 8 bases, with 20 bases remaining between them. In DNA form, the CDR3 reads TGCAGTGCTAGTAGGCTAGCGCGAAGCTCCTATGAGCAGTTCTTC. This translates into CSASRLARSSYEQFF.

The rearrangement joins TRBV7-8 to TRBJ2-1, with 12 bases fitting TRBD2. The CDR3 has 16 residues. Germline V gene sequence: CDR1 SGHVS, CDR2 FQNEAQ. Trimming cost V 5 bases and J 5 bases; bases outside gene matches: 7. The CDR3 loop reads CASSPRTSGNHNEQFF. The CDR3 coding sequence is TGTGCCAGCAGCCCCAGGACTAGCGGGAACCACAATGAGCAGTTCTTC.

This clonotype was counted only a few times. The rearrangement uses TRBV10-3 and TRBJ1-2; TRBD1 is a possible D gene (6 bases). There are 15 residues in the CDR3. V dropped 3 bases and J dropped 7 bases, with 18 bases sitting between them. The germline V gene has CDR1 ENHRY and CDR2 SYGVKD. The CDR3 is CAISDSVPRGGGYTF. The CDR3, as DNA: TGTGCCATCAGTGATTCGGTCCCCAGGGGAGGTGGCTACACCTTC.

This rearrangement joins TRBV5-4 to TRBJ1-2, with D unclear. This CDR3 contains 13 residues. Trimming shortened V by 5 bases and J by 0 bases, and 8 bases separated the two germline ends. Germline CDR1 SGHNT, CDR2 YYREEE (reference sequence). CDR3 nucleotide sequence: TGTGCCAGCAGAACCAACTCTAACTATGGCTACACCTTC. Translation gives CASRTNSNYGYTF.

The CDR3 here is CAGYGGSYEQYF. Here the CDR3 DNA reads TGTGCGGGGTATGGCGGCTCCTACGAGCAGTACTTC. The chain has TRBV30 and TRBJ2-7, with D hard to call. CDR3 length: 12 residues. Germline V gene data show CDR1 as GTSNPN and CDR2 as SVGIG (reference sequence).

The chain recombines TRBV3-1 with TRBJ2-3; tentatively, D is TRBD2 (6 bases). Trimming left V 4 bases short and J 4 bases short, with 27 bases between. Germline V gene sequence: CDR1 LGHDT, CDR2 YNNKEL (reference sequence). This CDR3 has 19 amino acids. CDR3 amino acids: CASSRRYFRDGSRSDTQYF. CDR3 coding DNA: TGTGCCAGCAGCCGACGATACTTCAGGGACGGGAGCAGGTCAGATACGCAGTATTTT.

The chain joins TRBV5-6 to TRBJ2-3, with 7 bases lining up with TRBD2. The CDR3 contains 16 residues. V dropped 4 bases and J dropped 3; count of bases not matched to a gene: 11. Germline lookup yields CDR1 SGHDT and CDR2 YYEEEE. The DNA of the CDR3 is TGTGCCAGCAGCCGGCTGGGGAGGGAGGGGACAGATACGCAGTATTTT. As protein: CASSRLGREGTDTQYF.

The chain carries TRBV7-9 and TRBJ1-2; unclear D gene. Germline V gene sequence: CDR1 SEHNR, CDR2 FQNEAQ (reference sequence). There are 13 residues in the CDR3. V was trimmed by 5 bases and J by 4 bases, leaving 11 bases between them. The CDR3 bases are TGTGCCAGCAGCCCGGCATACCGCTATGGCTACACCTTC. It specifies CASSPAYRYGYTF.

This clonotype was seen only a few times. The chain has TRBV11-2 and TRBJ1-2; 7 bases map to TRBD1. This CDR3 contains 15 residues. V lost 3 bases, J lost 0 bases, and 4 bases stayed unmatched. The germline gives CDR1 SGHAT, CDR2 FQNNGV. CDR3 in DNA: TGTGCCAGCAGCTTGGACAGGAGATCTAACTATGGCTACACCTTC. Amino acid sequence: CASSLDRRSNYGYTF.